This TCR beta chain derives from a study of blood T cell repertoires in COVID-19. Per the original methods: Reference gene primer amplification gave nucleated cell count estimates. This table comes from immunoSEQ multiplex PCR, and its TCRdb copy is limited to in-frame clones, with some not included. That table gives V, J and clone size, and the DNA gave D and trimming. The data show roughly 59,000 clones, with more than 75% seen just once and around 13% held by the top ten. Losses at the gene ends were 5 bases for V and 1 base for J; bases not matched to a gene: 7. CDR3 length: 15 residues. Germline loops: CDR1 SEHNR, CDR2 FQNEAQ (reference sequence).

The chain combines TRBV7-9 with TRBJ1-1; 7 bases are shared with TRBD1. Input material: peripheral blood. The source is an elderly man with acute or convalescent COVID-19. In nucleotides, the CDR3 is TGTGCCAGCAGCCCACGACAGGGCTGGAACACTGAAGCTTTCTTT. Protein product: CASSPRQGWNTEAFF.